What follows are 31 T cell receptor beta chains derived from one specimen sequenced in a study of CD8+ T cells in alopecia areata. The treatment here: oral pan-JAK inhibitor, 5-10 mg twice daily. Sequencing templates came from extracted RNA that was reverse transcribed into cDNA. Clones were sequenced by immunoSEQ multiplex PCR, and TCRdb holds only the in-frame ones, with some missing. The sample consists of 90,000 to 120,000 clones, roughly 84% of them appearing once. Sequenced here: CD8+ T cells sorted from blood, sampled at week 24, from a patient treated with tofacitinib. These TCRs come from a human donor with alopecia areata.

This clone showed up just once. The chain employs TRBV19 and TRBJ2-4; the D call may be TRBD1 or TRBD2 (5 bases each). Germline CDR1 and CDR2: LNHDA and SQIVND (reference sequence). This CDR3 region has 16 residues. The ends were cut back, 2 bases at V and 0 bases at J, with 11 bases in the middle. The CDR3 DNA is TGTGCCAGTAGTATAAAAGGGGAGCTAGCCAAAAACATTCAGTACTTC. Residues: CASSIKGELAKNIQYF.

The chain is built from TRBV2 and TRBJ2-2; 7 positions match TRBD1. The J segment lost 1 base and the V segment lost 2 bases, leaving 7 bases of the junction unmatched. This CDR3 spans 17 amino acids. Germline loops: CDR1 SNHLY, CDR2 FYNNEI. The CDR3 loop reads CASSESLRTGNTGELFF. The CDR3 bases are TGTGCCAGCAGTGAATCGTTGAGGACAGGGAACACCGGGGAGCTGTTTTTT.

The rearrangement joins TRBV29-1 to TRBJ2-3, with D possibly TRBD2 on 6 matching bases. Looked up from germline, CDR1 is SQVTM and CDR2 is ANQGSEA. This CDR3 is 10 amino acids long. V lost 6 bases and J 8 bases, leaving 9 bases between the germline ends. The CDR3 spells CSVEEGTQYF. In DNA form, the CDR3 reads TGCAGCGTCGAGGAGGGTACGCAGTATTTT.

V and J are TRBV30 and TRBJ1-5; no reliable D call. The CDR3 is 16 residues long. The germline V and J ends were trimmed by 5 bases and 1 base, with 18 bases remaining between them. Per germline, CDR1 GTSNPN and CDR2 SVGIG (reference sequence). The DNA of the CDR3 is TGTGCCTGGCTAATCCCGAGGGAAGAAAGCAATCAGCCCCAGCATTTT. It specifies CAWLIPREESNQPQHF.

The chain employs TRBV2 and TRBJ1-5; no clear D gene. The V gene lost 5 bases and the J gene lost 0 bases, with 8 bases spanning the gap. Germline CDR1 is SNHLY and CDR2 is FYNNEI. This CDR3 comprises 14 residues. The CDR3: CASSPNYSNQPQHF. In DNA form, the CDR3 reads TGTGCCAGCAGTCCAAATTATAGCAATCAGCCCCAGCATTTT. The full variable domain, rest sourced from reference TRBV2 and TRBJ1-5, is EPEVTQTPSHQVTQMGQEVILRCVPISNHLYFYWYRQILGQKVEFLVSFYNNEISEKSEIFDDQFSVERPDGSNFTLKIRSTKLEDSAMYFCASSPNYSNQPQHFGDGTRLSIL.

The CDR3 loop reads CASSLGTGTTDTQYF. The DNA of the CDR3 is TGCGCCAGCAGCCTGGGGACAGGGACGACAGATACGCAGTATTTT. The chain employs TRBV5-1 and TRBJ2-3; TRBD1 aligns across 9 bases. J lost 3 bases, V lost 4 bases, and 6 bases had no gene match. CDR3 length: 15 residues. Germline loops: CDR1 SGHRS, CDR2 YFSETQ. The full variable domain, with the rest looked up from reference TRBV5-1 and TRBJ2-3, is KAGVTQTPRYLIKTRGQQVTLSCSPISGHRSVSWYQQTPGQGLQFLFEYFSETQRNKGNFPGRFSGRQFSNSRSEMNVSTLELGDSALYLCASSLGTGTTDTQYFGPGTRLTVL.

This rearrangement joins TRBV30 to TRBJ2-2, with a tentative D call TRBD1 (6 bases). The CDR3 spans 15 residues. Germline CDR1 is GTSNPN and CDR2 is SVGIG (reference sequence). V was pared by 7 bases and J by 7 bases, with 22 bases between. The CDR3 spells CASHRRGGDDGELFF. CDR3 sequence (DNA): TGTGCCTCCCACCGGAGAGGGGGTGATGACGGGGAGCTGTTTTTT.

The chain couples TRBV4-1 to TRBJ1-1; D gene uncertain. The V gene lost 1 base and the J gene lost 5 bases, with 14 bases spanning the gap. Germline V lookup: CDR1 MGHRA, CDR2 YSYEKL. CDR3 size: 15 residues. DNA of the CDR3: TGCGCCAGCAGCCAAGGTCAGGAGATTGGGACTGAAGCTTTCTTT. It encodes CASSQGQEIGTEAFF.

The chain carries TRBV6-5 and TRBJ2-7, with D perhaps given as TRBD1 or TRBD2 (5 bases each). The DNA end favors TRBJ2-1, so the J call may be wrong. Per germline, CDR1 MNHEY and CDR2 SVGAGI. This CDR3 contains 12 residues. The CDR3 protein is CASTRGHNEQFF. CDR3 DNA sequence: TGTGCCAGCACCCGGGGCCATAATGAGCAGTTCTTC.

This chain links TRBV4-2 with TRBJ2-5; no definite D call. The V gene lost 0 bases and the J gene lost 2 bases, with 7 bases spanning the gap. Germline V lookup: CDR1 LGHNA, CDR2 YNFKEQ. The CDR3 consists of 14 residues. For the CDR3, the DNA is TGTGCCAGCAGCCAAGAGGCGGCGCAAGAGACCCAGTACTTC. It specifies CASSQEAAQETQYF.

The rearrangement joins TRBV5-1 to TRBJ2-5, with D tentatively TRBD2 (5 bases). V was pared by 4 bases and J by 5 bases, with 12 bases between. Looked up from germline, CDR1 is SGHRS and CDR2 is YFSETQ. The length of the CDR3 is 13 residues. For the CDR3, the DNA is TGCGCCAGCAGCGGCGACTCGGGGGAGACCCAGTACTTC. Protein product: CASSGDSGETQYF.

This rearrangement joins TRBV9 to TRBJ1-1; D is uncertain. This CDR3 region has 14 residues. Trimming took 0 bases from V and 0 from J, leaving 6 bases between them. CDR1 and CDR2 (germline): SGDLS, YYNGEE. The CDR3 protein is CASSVEALNTEAFF. The DNA for the CDR3 is TGTGCCAGCAGCGTAGAGGCACTGAACACTGAAGCTTTCTTT.

This chain uses TRBV6-6 with TRBJ1-3; D is ambiguous. V shed 5 bases and J shed 0 bases, with 14 bases lying between them. This CDR3 comprises 16 residues. Germline CDR1 reads MNHNY; CDR2 reads SVGAGI (reference sequence). The CDR3 loop is CASSQYGVGSGNTIYF. The CDR3 DNA reads as TGTGCCAGCAGTCAATATGGTGTGGGCTCTGGAAACACCATATATTTT.

This clone was recorded only once. The genes are TRBV30 and TRBJ2-2; D remains unclear. Trimming took off 3 bases at V and 3 bases at J, with 8 bases between the two ends. The CDR3 spans 13 residues. Looked up from germline, CDR1 is GTSNPN and CDR2 is SVGIG (reference sequence). CDR3 coding DNA: TGTGCCTGGAGCGTAGGGCACACCGGGGAGCTGTTTTTT. Residues: CAWSVGHTGELFF.

CDR3 sequence reads: CASSYRGSGNTIYF. Written as DNA, the CDR3 is TGTGCCAGCAGTTACAGGGGGAGTGGAAACACCATATATTTT. V usage is TRBV6-5 and J usage is TRBJ1-3; D is possibly TRBD1 (6 bases). The CDR3 length is 14 residues. Trimming took 2 bases from V and 3 from J, leaving 8 bases between them. CDR1 MNHEY and CDR2 SVGAGI come from the germline V gene.

V usage is TRBV13 and J usage is TRBJ2-2; 14 positions match TRBD2. Per the germline V gene, CDR1 is PRHDT and CDR2 is FYEKMQ (reference sequence). J lost 0 bases, V lost 5 bases, and 2 bases had no gene match. The CDR3 is 17 residues long. The CDR3: CASSMGLAGANTGELFF. The DNA of the CDR3 is TGTGCCAGCAGCATGGGACTAGCGGGGGCGAACACCGGGGAGCTGTTTTTT.

This clone was counted a single time. V and J are TRBV4-1 and TRBJ2-7, with TRBD2 as a possible D gene (5 bases). In germline, CDR1 is MGHRA, CDR2 YSYEKL. V lost 1 base and J lost 2, with 12 bases in between. The CDR3 extends over 15 amino acids. The CDR3 here is CASSQGSTEAYEQYF. CDR3 nucleotides: TGCGCCAGCAGCCAAGGGTCGACGGAGGCCTACGAGCAGTACTTC.

CDR3 loop: CASSERIGQELAGELFF. As DNA, the CDR3 is TGTGCCAGCAGTGAACGAATCGGACAGGAATTGGCCGGGGAGCTGTTTTTT. This sequence joins TRBV6-1 and TRBJ2-2, with 7 positions matching TRBD1. The CDR3 is 17 residues long. Trimming at V came to 2 bases and at J to 6 bases, leaving 12 bases not matched to a gene. The germline V gene has CDR1 MNHNS and CDR2 SASEGT.

The chain joins TRBV11-2 to TRBJ2-7, with 7 positions matching TRBD1. V was pared by 1 base and J by 6 bases, with 6 bases of the junction left unmatched. The CDR3 covers 14 residues. Per germline, CDR1 SGHAT and CDR2 FQNNGV. CDR3 DNA: TGTGCCAGCAGCTTAGCTCACAGGGGTGGCGAGCAGTACTTC. Encoded protein: CASSLAHRGGEQYF.

The chain carries TRBV27 and TRBJ2-7; 10 nucleotides line up with TRBD2. Looked up from germline, CDR1 is MNHEY and CDR2 is SMNVEV (reference sequence). V lost 0 bases to trimming and J lost 3 bases; unmatched junction nucleotides: 8. The CDR3 loop spans 17 amino acids. CDR3 in amino acids: CASSLSKPGLASYEQYF. The CDR3 DNA reads TGTGCCAGCAGTTTATCGAAGCCGGGACTAGCGAGCTACGAGCAGTACTTC.

CDR3 in amino acids: CASSRTEDTQYF. For the CDR3, the DNA is TGTGCCAGCAGCCGCACGGAGGATACGCAGTATTTT. The chain combines TRBV7-8 with TRBJ2-3; D remains ambiguous. With 5 bases removed from V and 6 bases from J, the gap between germline ends came to 9 bases. Germline-derived CDR1 and CDR2 are SGHVS and FQNEAQ. CDR3 length equals 12 residues.

The chain combines TRBV6-1 with TRBJ2-4; TRBD2 agrees at 7 bases. V trimming: 2 bases; J trimming: 3 bases; junction bases outside the gene matches: 7. The CDR3 is 16 amino acids. Germline CDR1 reads MNHNS; CDR2 reads SASEGT. The CDR3 sequence: CASSEWEGRDKNIQYF. The DNA for the CDR3 is TGTGCCAGCAGTGAATGGGAGGGGAGAGACAAAAACATTCAGTACTTC.

The rearrangement uses TRBV9 and TRBJ1-4; 7 bases map to TRBD1. The CDR3 length is 17 residues. J was trimmed by 0 bases and V by 0 bases; bases with no gene match: 5. CDR1 and CDR2 from the germline V gene are SGDLS and YYNGEE. The CDR3 region has the DNA TGTGCCAGCAGCGTAGGGGACAGTTCTGCAACTAATGAAAAACTGTTTTTT. This encodes CASSVGDSSATNEKLFF.

J is TRBJ2-2 and V is TRBV5-6; D may be TRBD2 (5 bases). The CDR3 runs 17 residues. The germline CDR1 and CDR2 sequences are SGHDT and YYEEEE. V was pared by 0 bases and J by 0 bases, with 12 bases between. The CDR3 sequence: CASSLGVGLTNTGELFF. CDR3 in DNA: TGTGCCAGCAGCTTGGGGGTAGGACTTACGAACACCGGGGAGCTGTTTTTT. Drawing the rest from reference TRBV5-6 and TRBJ2-2, the complete variable domain is DAGVTQSPTHLIKTRGQQVTLRCSPKSGHDTVSWYQQALGQGPQFIFQYYEEEERQRGNFPDRFSGHQFPNYSSELNVNALLLGDSALYLCASSLGVGLTNTGELFFGEGSRLTVL.

This clone was detected a few times. The rearrangement uses TRBV7-3 and TRBJ2-7; D remains unclear. V lost 7 bases and J lost 0, with 13 bases in between. CDR3 length equals 14 residues. The V gene's germline CDR1 is SGHTA and CDR2 FQGTGA. CDR3 in DNA: TGTGCCAGCACCGCTACGTGGGGCTCCTACGAGCAGTACTTC. Its protein is CASTATWGSYEQYF. Using reference TRBV7-3 and TRBJ2-7 for the parts outside the CDR3, the full variable domain is GAGVSQTPSNKVTEKGKYVELRCDPISGHTALYWYRQSLGQGPEFLIYFQGTGAADDSGLPNDRFFAVRPEGSVSTLKIQRTERGDSAVYLCASTATWGSYEQYFGPGTRLTVT.

This clone was counted once. The V call is TRBV6-6, the J call TRBJ2-7; D might be TRBD2 (6 bases). CDR1 is MNHNY, CDR2 SVGAGI, per germline (reference sequence). The V end was cut by 6 bases, the J end by 3 bases, with 18 bases between. This CDR3 has 15 residues. This CDR3 reads CASRPLGGRNYEQYF. The CDR3 DNA is TGTGCCAGCAGACCCCTGGGGGGTAGGAACTACGAGCAGTACTTC.

By frequency in the sample, this clone is medium-sized. The chain is built from TRBV4-3 and TRBJ1-6; perhaps TRBD1 as D (6 bases). Germline CDR1 reads LGHNA; CDR2 reads YSLEER. Trimming took off 0 bases at V and 3 bases at J, with 12 bases between the two ends. The CDR3 is 17 amino acids. The CDR3 region is CASSQEGGLFYNSPLHF. DNA for the CDR3: TGCGCCAGCAGCCAAGAAGGGGGGCTGTTCTATAATTCACCCCTCCACTTT.

CDR3 region: CASSLGTPVHEQYF. The DNA of the CDR3 is TGTGCCAGCAGCTTAGGGACCCCGGTCCACGAGCAGTACTTC. The chain uses TRBV13 and TRBJ2-7, with D uncertain. The CDR3 is 14 residues long. CDR1 and CDR2 from the germline V gene are PRHDT and FYEKMQ (reference sequence). Trimming removed 0 bases at V and 5 bases at J, with 11 bases between.

To note about this clone: Other DNA sequences in this sample translate to the same CDR3. The CDR3 here is CSVNGQGPYVDTQYF. In DNA, the CDR3 is TGCAGCGTCAACGGACAGGGGCCCTATGTTGATACGCAGTATTTT. V gene TRBV29-1 combines with J gene TRBJ2-3, with TRBD1 matching 9 bases. The CDR3 contains 15 residues. In germline, CDR1 is SQVTM, CDR2 ANQGSEA. Trimming at V came to 6 bases and at J to 6 bases, leaving 13 bases not matched to a gene.

The genes are TRBV7-6 and TRBJ2-7, with 11 bases lining up with TRBD1. Looked up from germline, CDR1 is SGHVS and CDR2 is FNYEAQ. The CDR3 has 18 amino acids. The trim removed 1 base at V and 6 bases at J, leaving 14 bases unmatched. The CDR3 protein is CASSLGAWTGGVMVEQYF. CDR3 in DNA: TGTGCCAGCAGCTTAGGAGCGTGGACAGGGGGCGTAATGGTCGAGCAGTACTTC.

This chain links TRBV5-4 with TRBJ2-3; TRBD2 matches at 11 bases. The V gene end was trimmed by 4 bases and the J gene end by 1 base; junction bases not matched to a gene: 5. The germline CDR1 and CDR2 sequences are SGHNT and YYREEE (reference sequence). CDR3 size: 16 residues. The CDR3 loop reads CASSRGTSGRTDTQYF. CDR3 bases: TGTGCCAGCAGCCGAGGGACTAGCGGCCGCACAGATACGCAGTATTTT.